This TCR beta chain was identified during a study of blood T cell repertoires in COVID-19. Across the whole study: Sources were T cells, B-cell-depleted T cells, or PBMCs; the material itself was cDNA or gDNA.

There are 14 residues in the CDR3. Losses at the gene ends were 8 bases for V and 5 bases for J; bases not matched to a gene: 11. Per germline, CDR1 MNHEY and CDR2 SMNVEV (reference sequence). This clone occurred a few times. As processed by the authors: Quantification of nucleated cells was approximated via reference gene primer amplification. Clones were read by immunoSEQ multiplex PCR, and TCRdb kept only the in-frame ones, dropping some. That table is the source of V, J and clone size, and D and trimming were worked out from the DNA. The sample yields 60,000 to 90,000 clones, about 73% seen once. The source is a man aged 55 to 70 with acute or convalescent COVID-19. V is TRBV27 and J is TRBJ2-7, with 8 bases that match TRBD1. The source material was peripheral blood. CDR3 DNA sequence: TGTGCCAGCCGATACTTGCTGGACAGGGACGAGCAGTACGTC. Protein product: CASRYLLDRDEQYV.